This T cell receptor beta chain originates from a study of control samples from healthy donors and cancer patients. This CDR3 has 15 amino acids. Germline values: CDR1 LNHNV, CDR2 YYDKDF (reference sequence). V lost 0 bases and J 0 bases, leaving 6 bases between the germline ends. Using immunoSEQ multiplex PCR, the repertoire was profiled, and TCRdb retains in-frame clones only, with some absent. The table has over 150,000 clones, approximately 93% seen once. The sequence derives from a man between 40 and 49 years old in good health. V gene TRBV15 combines with J gene TRBJ1-3; no clear D gene. Sequencing was carried out using blood. The CDR3 DNA sequence: TGTGCCACCAGCAGAGATCGATACTCTGGAAACACCATATATTTT. Residues: CATSRDRYSGNTIYF.